This T cell receptor beta chain was identified in a study of a mutant IDH1 vaccine in newly diagnosed glioma. Study at large: Eight vaccinations went to patients in weeks 1, 3, 5, 7, 11, 15, 19, 23. Patients were started on vaccination 4-6 weeks after radiotherapy alone, or with temozolomide cycles. Beforehand, treatment had been radiotherapy, temozolomide, or both; the majority received both. Study-level findings and limits: Detectable vaccine-induced immune responses arose in around 95% of patients.

As for time point: week 11, during vaccination. Vaccination used 300 ug of mutant IDH1 20-mer peptide per dose, with topical imiquimod. Sequenced by immunoSEQ multiplex PCR; TCRdb stores in-frame clones only, minus some. Among roughly 120,000 clones listed, over 75% were seen once. Trimming took 5 bases from V and 8 from J, leaving 16 bases between them. The CDR3 is made up of 14 amino acids. Germline V gene sequence: CDR1 LNHDA, CDR2 SQIVND (reference sequence). In its sample, this clone was seen a few times. Antigen unknown. This clonotype was obtained from a man aged 40-55 years with glioma. The material sequenced was PBMCs, taken from a glioma patient whose treatment included an IDH1 peptide vaccine. V usage is TRBV19 and J usage is TRBJ1-5; the D gene is possibly TRBD1 (5 bases). This CDR3 is CASSSQGEPEPQHF. The CDR3 nucleotides read TGTGCCAGTAGTTCTCAGGGAGAGCCCGAGCCCCAGCATTTT.